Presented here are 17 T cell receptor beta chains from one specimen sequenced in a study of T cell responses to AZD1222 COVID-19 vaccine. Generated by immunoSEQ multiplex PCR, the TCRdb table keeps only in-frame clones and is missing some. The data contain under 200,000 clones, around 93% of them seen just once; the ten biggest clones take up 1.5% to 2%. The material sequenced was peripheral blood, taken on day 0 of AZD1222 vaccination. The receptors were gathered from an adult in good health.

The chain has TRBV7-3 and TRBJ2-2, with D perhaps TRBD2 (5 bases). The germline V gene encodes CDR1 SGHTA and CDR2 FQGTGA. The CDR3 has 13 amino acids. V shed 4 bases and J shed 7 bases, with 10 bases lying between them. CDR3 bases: TGTGCCAGCAGCTCGGGGTGGAACGGGGAGCTGTTTTTT. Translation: CASSSGWNGELFF.

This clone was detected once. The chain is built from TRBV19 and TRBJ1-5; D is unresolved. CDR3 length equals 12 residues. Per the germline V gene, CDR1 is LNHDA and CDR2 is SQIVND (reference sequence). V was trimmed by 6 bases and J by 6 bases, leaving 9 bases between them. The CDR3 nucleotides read TGTGCCAGTAGACCCCACGGTCAGCCCCAGCATTTT. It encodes CASRPHGQPQHF.

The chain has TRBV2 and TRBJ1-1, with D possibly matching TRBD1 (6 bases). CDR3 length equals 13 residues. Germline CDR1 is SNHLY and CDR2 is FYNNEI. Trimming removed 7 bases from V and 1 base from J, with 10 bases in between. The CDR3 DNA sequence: TGTGCCAGCACTAGGACAGAGAACACTGAAGCTTTCTTT. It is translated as CASTRTENTEAFF.

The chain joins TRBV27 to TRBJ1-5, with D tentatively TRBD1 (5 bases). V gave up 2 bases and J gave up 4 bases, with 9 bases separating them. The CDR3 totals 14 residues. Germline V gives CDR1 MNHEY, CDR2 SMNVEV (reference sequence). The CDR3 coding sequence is TGTGCCAGCAGTTTAAACAGGCTTAATCAGCCCCAGCATTTT. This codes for CASSLNRLNQPQHF.

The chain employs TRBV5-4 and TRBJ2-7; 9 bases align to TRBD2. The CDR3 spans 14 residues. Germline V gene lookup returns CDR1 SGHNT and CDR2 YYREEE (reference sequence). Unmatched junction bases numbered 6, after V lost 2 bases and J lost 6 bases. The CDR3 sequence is CASSFGTSFGEQYF. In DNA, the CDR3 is TGTGCCAGCAGCTTCGGGACTAGCTTTGGCGAGCAGTACTTC.

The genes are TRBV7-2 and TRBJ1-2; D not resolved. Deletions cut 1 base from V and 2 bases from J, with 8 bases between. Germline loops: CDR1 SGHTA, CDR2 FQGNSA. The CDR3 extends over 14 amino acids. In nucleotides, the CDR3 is TGTGCCAGCAGCTTAGAGTCCATCAACTATGGCTACACCTTC. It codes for CASSLESINYGYTF.

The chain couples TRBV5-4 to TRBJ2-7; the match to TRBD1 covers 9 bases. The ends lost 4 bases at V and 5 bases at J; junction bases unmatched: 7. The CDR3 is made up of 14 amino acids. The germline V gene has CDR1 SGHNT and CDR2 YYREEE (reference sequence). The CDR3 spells CASSRRTGGDEQYF. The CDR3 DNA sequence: TGTGCCAGCAGCCGACGAACAGGGGGCGACGAGCAGTACTTC.

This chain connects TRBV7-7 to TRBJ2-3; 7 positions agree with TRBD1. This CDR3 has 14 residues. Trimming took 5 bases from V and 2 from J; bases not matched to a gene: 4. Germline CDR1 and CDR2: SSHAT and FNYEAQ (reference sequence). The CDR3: CASSRQGNTDTQYF. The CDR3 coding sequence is TGTGCCAGCAGCCGACAGGGCAACACAGATACGCAGTATTTT.

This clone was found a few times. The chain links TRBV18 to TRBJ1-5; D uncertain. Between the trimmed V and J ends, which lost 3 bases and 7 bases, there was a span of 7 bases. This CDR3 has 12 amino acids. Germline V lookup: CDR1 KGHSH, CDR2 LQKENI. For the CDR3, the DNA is TGTGCCAGCTCACCTGGCGTCCAGCCCCAGCATTTT. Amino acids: CASSPGVQPQHF.

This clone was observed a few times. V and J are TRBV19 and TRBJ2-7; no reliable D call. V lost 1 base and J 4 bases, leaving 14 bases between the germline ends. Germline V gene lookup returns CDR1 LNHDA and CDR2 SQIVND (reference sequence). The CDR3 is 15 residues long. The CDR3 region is CASSIAVRQTYEQYF. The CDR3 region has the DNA TGTGCCAGTAGTATAGCTGTCAGGCAGACATACGAGCAGTACTTC.

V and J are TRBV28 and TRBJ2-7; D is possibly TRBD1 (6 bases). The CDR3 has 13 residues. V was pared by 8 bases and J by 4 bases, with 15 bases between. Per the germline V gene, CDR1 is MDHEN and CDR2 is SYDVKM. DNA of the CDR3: TGTGCCAGCGAACCAGGGGATGAATACGAGCAGTACTTC. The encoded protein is CASEPGDEYEQYF.

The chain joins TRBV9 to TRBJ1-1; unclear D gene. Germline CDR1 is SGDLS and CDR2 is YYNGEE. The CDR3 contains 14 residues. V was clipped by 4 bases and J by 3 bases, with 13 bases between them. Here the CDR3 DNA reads TGTGCCAGCAGCCCCGGGTGGAGAGACACTGAAGCTTTCTTT. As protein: CASSPGWRDTEAFF.

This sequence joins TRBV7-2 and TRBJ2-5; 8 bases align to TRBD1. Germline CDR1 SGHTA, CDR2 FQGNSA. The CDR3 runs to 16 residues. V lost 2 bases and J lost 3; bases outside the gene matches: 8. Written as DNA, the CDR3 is TGTGCCAGCAGCTTACGTTCGACAGGGGCGGAAGAGACCCAGTACTTC. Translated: CASSLRSTGAEETQYF.

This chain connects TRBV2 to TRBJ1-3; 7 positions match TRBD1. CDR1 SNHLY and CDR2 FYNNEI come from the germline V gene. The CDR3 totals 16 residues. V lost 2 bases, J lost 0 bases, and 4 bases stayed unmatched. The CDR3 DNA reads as TGTGCCAGCAGTGAAACCGGACAGGTCTCTGGAAACACCATATATTTT. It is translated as CASSETGQVSGNTIYF.

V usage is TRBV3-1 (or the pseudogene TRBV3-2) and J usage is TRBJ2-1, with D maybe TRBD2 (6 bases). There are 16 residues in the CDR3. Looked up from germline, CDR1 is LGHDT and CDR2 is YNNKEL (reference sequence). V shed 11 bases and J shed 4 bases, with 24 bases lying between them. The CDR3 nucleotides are TGTGCCGCTGCCGCGGGGCCCACGCACCCGTACAATGAGCAGTTCTTC. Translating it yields CAAAAGPTHPYNEQFF.

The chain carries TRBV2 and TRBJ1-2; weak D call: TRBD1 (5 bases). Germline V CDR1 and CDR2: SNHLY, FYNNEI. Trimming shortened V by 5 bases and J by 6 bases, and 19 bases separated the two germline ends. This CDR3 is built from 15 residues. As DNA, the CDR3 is TGTGCCAGCAGTCTCACCGGGACTCCTTCCCATGGCTACACCTTC. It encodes CASSLTGTPSHGYTF.

CDR3 nucleotides: TGTGCCAGCAGTATCTCGTTGGGTCAGCCCCAGCATTTT. Amino acids: CASSISLGQPQHF. The chain combines TRBV6-5 with TRBJ1-5; unclear D gene. The ends were cut back, 5 bases at V and 6 bases at J, with 11 bases in the middle. CDR1 is MNHEY, CDR2 SVGAGI, per germline. CDR3 size: 13 residues.